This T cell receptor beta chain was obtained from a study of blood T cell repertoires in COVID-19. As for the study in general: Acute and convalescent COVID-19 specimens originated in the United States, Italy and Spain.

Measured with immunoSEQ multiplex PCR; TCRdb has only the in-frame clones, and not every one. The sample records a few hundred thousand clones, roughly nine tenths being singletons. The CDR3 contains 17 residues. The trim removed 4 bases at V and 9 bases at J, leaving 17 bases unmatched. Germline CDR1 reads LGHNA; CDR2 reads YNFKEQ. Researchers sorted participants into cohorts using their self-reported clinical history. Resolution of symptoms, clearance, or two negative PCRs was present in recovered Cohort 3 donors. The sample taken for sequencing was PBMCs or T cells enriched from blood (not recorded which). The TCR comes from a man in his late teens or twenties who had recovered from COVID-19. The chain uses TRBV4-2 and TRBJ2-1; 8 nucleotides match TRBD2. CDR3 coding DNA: TGTGCCAGCAGCCCTGGAACTGGGGTAGCGGGGTGGGGTGAGCAGTTCTTC. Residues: CASSPGTGVAGWGEQFF.